What follows are 22 T cell receptor beta chains derived from one specimen sequenced in a study of cytomegalovirus exposure and HLA in healthy donors (TCRdb year 2017). The library was built by means of the immunoSEQ multiplex PCR assay. For the multiplex PCR, a mixture combining 60 forward primers for TCR Vbeta segments and 13 reverse primers for TCR Jbeta segments was used. The clones in this table, taken by TCRdb from immuneACCESS, are in-frame only. Not every clone is retained; where verified, under half of the shortfall comes from an unresolved V gene, and the cause of the rest is unknown. For this sample the table gives about 180,000 clones, of which roughly 70% were detected only once. The ten largest make up about 2.7% of the sample. Sequencing input: PBMCs. The receptor source for this set is a male donor in good health and CMV-seronegative.

The chain employs TRBV15 and TRBJ2-7; D might be TRBD2 (6 bases). This CDR3 has 15 amino acids. With 3 bases removed from V and 3 bases from J, the gap between germline ends came to 15 bases. CDR1 LNHNV and CDR2 YYDKDF come from the germline V gene (reference sequence). The CDR3 loop reads CATSRNAGSHYEQYF. The CDR3 DNA reads as TGTGCCACCAGCAGGAATGCGGGATCGCACTACGAGCAGTACTTC.

This chain uses TRBV19 with TRBJ2-3, with D perhaps TRBD2 (5 bases). Germline V gives CDR1 LNHDA, CDR2 SQIVND (reference sequence). The CDR3 spans 14 residues. V was cut by 7 bases and J by 8 bases, with 19 bases left in between. The CDR3, as DNA: TGTGCCAGTACAACCGGACCTCACGGAGGTACGCAGTATTTT. Residues: CASTTGPHGGTQYF.

This chain connects TRBV2 to TRBJ1-5; D remains unclear. The V end was cut by 6 bases, the J end by 10 bases, with 13 bases between. The CDR3 sequence is 12 residues long. Germline loops: CDR1 SNHLY, CDR2 FYNNEI. CDR3 coding DNA: TGTGCCAGCAGCCCTTTGGTTGGCCCCCAGCATTTT. Protein product: CASSPLVGPQHF.

The chain carries TRBV4-3 and TRBJ1-2; 12 bases map to TRBD1. Germline CDR1 reads LGHNA; CDR2 reads YSLEER. The V segment lost 1 base and the J segment 5 bases; nucleotides outside the gene matches: 8. The CDR3 totals 17 residues. The CDR3 loop is CASSQGTGTGGGYGYTF. CDR3 sequence (DNA): TGCGCCAGCAGCCAAGGGACCGGGACAGGGGGCGGGTATGGCTACACCTTC.

The V gene is TRBV4-1, the J gene TRBJ1-1; 7 bases align to TRBD1. CDR3 length: 14 residues. V shed 1 base, J shed 5 bases, and the junction held 4 bases outside the gene matches. Germline lookup yields CDR1 MGHRA and CDR2 YSYEKL. The CDR3 sequence: CASSQGDRWTEAFF. The CDR3 region has the DNA TGCGCCAGCAGCCAAGGGGACAGATGGACTGAAGCTTTCTTT.

The CDR3: CASPGQGQNEQYF. CDR3 coding DNA: TGTGCCAGCCCTGGACAGGGACAGAACGAGCAGTACTTC. V usage is TRBV6-1 and J usage is TRBJ2-7; TRBD1 aligns across 8 bases. The V gene end was trimmed by 8 bases and the J gene end by 5 bases; junction bases not matched to a gene: 8. The CDR3 covers 13 residues. The germline gives CDR1 MNHNS, CDR2 SASEGT.

V usage is TRBV4-3 and J usage is TRBJ1-5, with TRBD1 matching over 8 bases. Germline CDR1 and CDR2: LGHNA and YSLEER. CDR3 length: 17 amino acids. The trim removed 2 bases at V and 5 bases at J, leaving 11 bases unmatched. This chain's CDR3 is CASSQKATGGSHQPQHF. The CDR3, as DNA: TGCGCCAGCAGCCAAAAGGCTACAGGGGGTTCTCATCAGCCCCAGCATTTT.

The J gene is TRBJ1-2, the V gene TRBV6-5; 8 positions agree with TRBD1. Germline CDR1 reads MNHEY; CDR2 reads SVGAGI. CDR3 size: 15 residues. V trimming: 5 bases; J trimming: 0 bases; junction bases outside the gene matches: 5. The CDR3 is CASSLQGGSNYGYTF. CDR3 nucleotide sequence: TGTGCCAGCAGTCTACAGGGGGGGTCTAACTATGGCTACACCTTC.

This rearrangement joins TRBV2 to TRBJ1-5; possible D gene TRBD1, 5 bases. CDR3 length: 14 residues. Germline V lookup: CDR1 SNHLY, CDR2 FYNNEI. V lost 8 bases, J lost 0 bases, and 11 bases lay in between. In DNA form, the CDR3 reads TGTGCCAGCTTCGGGGGATATAGCAATCAGCCCCAGCATTTT. This translates into CASFGGYSNQPQHF.

The sample holds a few counts of this clone. V is TRBV15 and J is TRBJ1-1; TRBD1 aligns across 8 bases. CDR1 and CDR2 from the germline V gene are LNHNV and YYDKDF (reference sequence). Unmatched junction bases numbered 10, after V lost 3 bases and J lost 1 base. This CDR3 has 17 amino acids. The CDR3 sequence: CATSSGAGGAGNTEAFF. In DNA form, the CDR3 reads TGTGCCACCAGCAGTGGCGCAGGGGGCGCCGGGAACACTGAAGCTTTCTTT.

The genes are TRBV4-1 and TRBJ2-1, with D perhaps matching TRBD2 (6 bases). Per germline, CDR1 MGHRA and CDR2 YSYEKL. The CDR3 runs 15 residues. V gave up 3 bases and J gave up 6 bases, with 15 bases separating them. CDR3 region: CASSQTSPLFNEQFF. Here the CDR3 DNA reads TGCGCCAGCAGCCAGACTAGTCCTCTTTTCAATGAGCAGTTCTTC.

This clone was seen a handful of times. This chain joins TRBV19 and TRBJ2-1; 7 bases agree with TRBD1. Germline CDR1 is LNHDA and CDR2 is SQIVND (reference sequence). J lost 5 bases, V lost 3 bases, and 7 bases had no gene match. The CDR3 has 15 amino acids. The DNA of the CDR3 is TGTGCCAGTAGTATGGGGACAGAGGGCCACAATGAGCAGTTCTTC. Residues: CASSMGTEGHNEQFF.

This chain joins TRBV28 and TRBJ2-7, with a possible D match to TRBD2 (5 bases). Germline CDR1 MDHEN, CDR2 SYDVKM. Between the trimmed V and J ends, which lost 8 bases and 2 bases, there was a span of 7 bases. The CDR3 runs 11 residues. The CDR3 DNA is TGTGCCAGCGAGGGTACCTACGAGCAGTACTTC. Translated, it gives CASEGTYEQYF.

The chain carries TRBV7-2 and TRBJ1-2; weak D call: TRBD1 (6 bases). This CDR3 has 13 amino acids. Trimming removed 6 bases at V and 5 bases at J, with 13 bases between. Germline V gene lookup returns CDR1 SGHTA and CDR2 FQGNSA. CDR3 sequence (DNA): TGTGCCAGCAGTCCGACAGGAGGTTATGGCTACACCTTC. This encodes CASSPTGGYGYTF.

This rearrangement joins TRBV11-2 to TRBJ2-1; the match to TRBD1 covers 10 bases. Germline V gives CDR1 SGHAT, CDR2 FQNNGV. The CDR3 consists of 17 residues. V lost 5 bases, J lost 1 base, and 8 bases stayed unmatched. In nucleotides, the CDR3 is TGTGCCAGCAGCCCTCGACAGGGGGCGAATTCCTACAATGAGCAGTTCTTC. This codes for CASSPRQGANSYNEQFF.

V usage is TRBV5-1 and J usage is TRBJ1-1; TRBD1 agrees at 8 bases. The CDR3 consists of 15 residues. V shed 5 bases, J shed 0 bases, and the junction held 6 bases outside the gene matches. The germline gives CDR1 SGHRS, CDR2 YFSETQ. The CDR3 reads CASSWTGTMNTEAFF. DNA for the CDR3: TGCGCCAGCAGTTGGACAGGGACAATGAACACTGAAGCTTTCTTT.

The V and J genes are TRBV4-1 and TRBJ2-3; TRBD2 might be the D (6 bases). The V gene lost 1 base and the J gene lost 6 bases, with 8 bases spanning the gap. In germline, CDR1 is MGHRA, CDR2 YSYEKL. The CDR3 covers 13 residues. CDR3 DNA: TGCGCCAGCAGCCAAGGCCGGGGGGATACGCAGTATTTT. Its translation: CASSQGRGDTQYF.

The genes are TRBV6-6 and TRBJ1-1; a weak D match, TRBD1 (5 bases). The germline CDR1 and CDR2 sequences are MNHNY and SVGAGI (reference sequence). The CDR3 is 15 amino acids. Deletions cut 5 bases from V and 1 base from J, with 14 bases between. Here the CDR3 DNA reads TGTGCCAGCAGTCCCACGTTCGACAGGAACACTGAAGCTTTCTTT. This codes for CASSPTFDRNTEAFF.

CDR3 nucleotide sequence: TGCGCCAGCAGCTTCGGCCAAGAGACCCAGTACTTC. It translates to CASSFGQETQYF. The rearrangement links TRBV5-1 to TRBJ2-5; D not resolved. V lost 2 bases, J lost 1 base, and 3 bases lay in between. The CDR3 extends over 12 amino acids. CDR1 is SGHRS and CDR2 is YFSETQ in the germline V gene.

This chain uses TRBV25-1 with TRBJ1-1; 7 bases align to TRBD1. The CDR3 sequence is 15 residues long. J lost 2 bases, V lost 3 bases, and 6 bases had no gene match. Germline CDR1 reads MGHDK; CDR2 reads SYGVNS. The CDR3 DNA reads as TGTGCCAGCAGTGAGGGGGGACAGCAAAACACTGAAGCTTTCTTT. Amino acids: CASSEGGQQNTEAFF.

This sequence joins TRBV11-2 and TRBJ1-1, with 10 bases lining up with TRBD1. The CDR3 is made up of 17 amino acids. Germline assignment: CDR1 SGHAT and CDR2 FQNNGV. Trimming at V came to 5 bases and at J to 4 bases, leaving 13 bases not matched to a gene. The DNA for the CDR3 is TGTGCCAGCAGCCGTAGGACAGGGGGTCTTCGGGGCACTGAAGCTTTCTTT. Translated: CASSRRTGGLRGTEAFF.

CDR3 region: CASRSSSGGGYNEQFF. As DNA, the CDR3 is TGTGCCAGCAGGTCCTCAAGCGGGGGGGGTTACAATGAGCAGTTCTTC. This chain joins TRBV13 and TRBJ2-1, with TRBD2 matching 10 bases. CDR1 and CDR2 (germline): PRHDT, FYEKMQ (reference sequence). The CDR3 spans 16 residues. V was clipped by 6 bases and J by 4 bases; unmatched bases: 9.